The source of this T cell receptor (beta chain) is a study of metastatic and nonmetastatic thyroid tumors (dated by TCRdb to the early 2020s). In the study overall: Repertoires were compared across peripheral blood and tumor or nodule tissue samples from malignant and benign thyroid patients. Findings and caveats that apply to the study as a whole: In both blood and tumor samples, malignant tumors were reported to have significantly higher TCR beta diversity than benign nodules.

This clone was detected a few times. Its target antigen remains unknown. Base-call qualities are not available, and no considerably larger clone is one nucleotide away. No treatment had been received by any patient before thyroid surgery. The study retrospectively analysed patient clinical samples collected from the early 2010s to the late 2010s using T-cell receptor beta sequencing. Receptor amplification or capture employed PCR. Instrument on record: Illumina HiSeq 4000. High-throughput sequencing was used to profile the TCR beta-chain CDR3 region of each patient. Per the authors' processing: A classifier to discriminate distant-metastatic papillary thyroid cancer patients was built from CDR3 differences across clinicopathological groups. The Shannon index was used to measure repertoire diversity, and the Morisita-Horn index was used to measure how similar tumor and blood repertoires were. Through fastp at Q25 and MiXCR, TCRdb rebuilt clones from the public reads, retaining in-frame beta chains. TCRdb's processing, not the authors', yielded these V and J calls. Across this sample there are roughly 10,000 clones, with about a third seen only once. 20% to 25% of the sample goes to the ten largest clones.

From the germline V gene, CDR1 is MNHEY and CDR2 is SVGEGT. The germline ends are 13 bases apart after V is trimmed by 6 bases and J by 12 bases. Including cysteine and phenylalanine, the CDR3 has 11 amino acids. Of all the DNA, just the CDR3 is kept, 33 bases in frame from base 1. Recombination joined TRBV6-2 or TRBV6-3 with TRBJ2-3; a tentative D match to TRBD1 spans 6 bases. The sample consisted of tumor tissue. The receptor was derived from a female donor with papillary thyroid cancer or a benign thyroid nodule (not recorded which). Some clones in this sample may be carry-over from other donors' samples. The CDR3 corresponds to CASRTTGTQYF. The DNA reads as follows: TGTGCCAGCAGGACTACTGGGACACAGTATTTT.